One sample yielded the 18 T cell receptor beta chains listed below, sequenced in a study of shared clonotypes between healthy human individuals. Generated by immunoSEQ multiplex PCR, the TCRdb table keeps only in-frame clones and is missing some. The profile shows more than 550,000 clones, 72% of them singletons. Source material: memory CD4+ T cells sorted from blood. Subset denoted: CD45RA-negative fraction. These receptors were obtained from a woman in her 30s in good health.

The CDR3 spells CASRNTLNTEAFF. The CDR3 nucleotides are TGTGCCAGCAGGAATACACTGAACACTGAAGCTTTCTTT. The chain recombines TRBV27 with TRBJ1-1; D uncertain. Per the germline V gene, CDR1 is MNHEY and CDR2 is SMNVEV (reference sequence). The V and J ends lost 6 bases and 0 bases respectively, with 8 bases between them. The length of the CDR3 is 13 residues.

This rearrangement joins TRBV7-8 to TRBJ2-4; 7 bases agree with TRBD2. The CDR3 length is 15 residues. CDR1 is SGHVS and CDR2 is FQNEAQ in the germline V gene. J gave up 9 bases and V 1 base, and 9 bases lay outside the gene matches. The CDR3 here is CASSLDTGGGRIQYF. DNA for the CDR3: TGTGCCAGCAGCTTAGACACGGGAGGAGGGCGCATTCAGTACTTC. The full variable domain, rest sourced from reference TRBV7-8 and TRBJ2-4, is GAGVSQSPRYKVAKRGQDVALRCDPISGHVSLFWYQQALGQGPEFLTYFQNEAQLDKSGLPSDRFFAERPEGSVSTLKIQRTQQEDSAVYLCASSLDTGGGRIQYFGAGTRLSVL.

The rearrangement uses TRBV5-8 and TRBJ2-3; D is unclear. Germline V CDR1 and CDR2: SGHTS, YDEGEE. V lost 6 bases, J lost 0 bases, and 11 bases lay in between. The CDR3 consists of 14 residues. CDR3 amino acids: CASTLGRSTDTQYF. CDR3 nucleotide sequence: TGTGCCAGCACCCTAGGACGCAGCACAGATACGCAGTATTTT.

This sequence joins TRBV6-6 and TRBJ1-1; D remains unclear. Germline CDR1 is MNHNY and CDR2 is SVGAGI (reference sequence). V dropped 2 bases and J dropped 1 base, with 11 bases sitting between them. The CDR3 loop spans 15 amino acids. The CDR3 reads CASSYRVGPNTEAFF. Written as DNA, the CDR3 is TGTGCCAGCAGTTACAGGGTAGGCCCGAACACTGAAGCTTTCTTT.

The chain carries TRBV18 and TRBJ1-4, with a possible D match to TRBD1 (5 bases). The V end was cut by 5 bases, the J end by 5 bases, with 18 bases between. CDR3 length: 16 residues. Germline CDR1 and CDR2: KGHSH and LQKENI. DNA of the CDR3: TGTGCCAGCTCATCTCCCGACAGCTCTAAAAATGAAAAACTGTTTTTT. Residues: CASSSPDSSKNEKLFF.

The CDR3 coding sequence is TGTGCCAGTAGTATGAGGGGCAGGGGTGATCAGCCCCAGCATTTT. It translates to CASSMRGRGDQPQHF. V and J are TRBV19 and TRBJ1-5, with a possible D match to TRBD1 (6 bases). This CDR3 has 15 residues. The V and J ends lost 3 bases and 5 bases respectively, with 14 bases between them. Per the germline V gene, CDR1 is LNHDA and CDR2 is SQIVND (reference sequence).

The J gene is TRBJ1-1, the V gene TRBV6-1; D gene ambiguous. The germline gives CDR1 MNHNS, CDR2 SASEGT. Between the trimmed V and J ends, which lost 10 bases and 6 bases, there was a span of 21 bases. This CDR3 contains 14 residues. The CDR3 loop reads CANQQYQAIPEAFF. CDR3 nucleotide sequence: TGTGCCAACCAGCAGTATCAGGCTATCCCTGAAGCTTTCTTT.

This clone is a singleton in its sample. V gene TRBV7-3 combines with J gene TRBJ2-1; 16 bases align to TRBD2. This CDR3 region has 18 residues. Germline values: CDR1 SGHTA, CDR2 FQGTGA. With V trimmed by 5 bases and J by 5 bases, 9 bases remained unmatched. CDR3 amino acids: CASSPQPGLAGGDNEQFF. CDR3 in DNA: TGTGCCAGCAGCCCTCAACCGGGACTAGCGGGAGGGGACAATGAGCAGTTCTTC.

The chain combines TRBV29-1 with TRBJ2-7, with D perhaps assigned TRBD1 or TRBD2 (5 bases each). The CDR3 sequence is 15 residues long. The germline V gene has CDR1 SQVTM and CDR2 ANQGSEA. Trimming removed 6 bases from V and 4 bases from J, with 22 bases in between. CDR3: CSVAPGQGPTYEQYF. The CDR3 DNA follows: TGCAGCGTCGCCCCTGGGCAGGGACCCACTTACGAGCAGTACTTC.

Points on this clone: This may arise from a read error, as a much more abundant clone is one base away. CDR3 sequence: CASSRQGYTEAFF. CDR3 in DNA: TGTGCCAGCAGCCGACAGGGCTACACTGAAGCTTTCTTT. This rearrangement joins TRBV11-3 to TRBJ1-1, with 7 bases fitting TRBD1. There are 13 residues in the CDR3. Per the germline V gene, CDR1 is SGHNT and CDR2 is YENEEA. The junction had 3 bases not matched to a gene; V was cut back by 5 bases and J by 3 bases.

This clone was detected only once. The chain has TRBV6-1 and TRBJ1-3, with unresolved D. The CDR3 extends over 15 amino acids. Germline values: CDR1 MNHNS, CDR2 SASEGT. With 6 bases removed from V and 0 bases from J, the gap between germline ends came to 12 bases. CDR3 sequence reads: CASRARTVSGNTIYF. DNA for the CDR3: TGTGCCAGCAGGGCCAGGACTGTCTCTGGAAACACCATATATTTT.

The CDR3 sequence is CASSFDQETQYF. The DNA of the CDR3 is TGTGCCAGCAGCTTTGACCAAGAGACCCAGTACTTC. The genes are TRBV7-9 and TRBJ2-5; D unclear. Germline V CDR1 and CDR2: SEHNR, FQNEAQ (reference sequence). V was cut by 3 bases and J by 0 bases, with 2 bases left in between. The CDR3 runs to 12 residues.

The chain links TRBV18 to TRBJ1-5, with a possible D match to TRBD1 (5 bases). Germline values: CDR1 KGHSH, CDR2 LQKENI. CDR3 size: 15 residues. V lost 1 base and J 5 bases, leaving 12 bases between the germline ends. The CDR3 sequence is CASSPQGIGDQPQHF. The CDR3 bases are TGTGCCAGCTCACCACAGGGGATTGGGGATCAGCCCCAGCATTTT.

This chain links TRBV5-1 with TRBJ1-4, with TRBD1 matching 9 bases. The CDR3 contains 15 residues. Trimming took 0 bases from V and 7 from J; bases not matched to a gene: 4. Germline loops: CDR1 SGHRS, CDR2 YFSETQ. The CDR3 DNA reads TGCGCCAGCAGCTTGGGGGACAGGGCGGGTGAAAAACTGTTTTTT. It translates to CASSLGDRAGEKLFF.

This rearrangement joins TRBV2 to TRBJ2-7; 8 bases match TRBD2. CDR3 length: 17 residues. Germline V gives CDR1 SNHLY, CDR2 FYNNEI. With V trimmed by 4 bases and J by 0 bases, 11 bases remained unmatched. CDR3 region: CASSGQLGGVLSYEQYF. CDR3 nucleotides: TGTGCCAGCAGTGGGCAACTCGGGGGGGTGCTCTCCTACGAGCAGTACTTC.

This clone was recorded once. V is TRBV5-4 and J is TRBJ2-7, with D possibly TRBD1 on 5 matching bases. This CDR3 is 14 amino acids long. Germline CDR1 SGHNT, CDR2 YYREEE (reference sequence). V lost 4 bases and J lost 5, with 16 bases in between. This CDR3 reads CASSDSVARDEQYF. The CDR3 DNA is TGTGCCAGCAGCGACAGTGTAGCTCGAGACGAGCAGTACTTC.

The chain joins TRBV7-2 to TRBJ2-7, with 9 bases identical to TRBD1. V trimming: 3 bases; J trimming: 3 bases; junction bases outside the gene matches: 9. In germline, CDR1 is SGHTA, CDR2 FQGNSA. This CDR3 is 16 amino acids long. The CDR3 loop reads CASSFGTGNSDYEQYF. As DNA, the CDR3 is TGTGCCAGCAGCTTCGGGACAGGGAATAGCGACTACGAGCAGTACTTC.

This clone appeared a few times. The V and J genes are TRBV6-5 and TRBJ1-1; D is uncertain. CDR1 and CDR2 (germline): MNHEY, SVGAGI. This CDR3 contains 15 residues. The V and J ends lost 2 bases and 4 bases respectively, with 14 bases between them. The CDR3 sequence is CASSYHAFGGTEAFF. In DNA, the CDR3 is TGTGCCAGCAGTTACCATGCGTTCGGTGGCACTGAAGCTTTCTTT.